The T cell receptor (beta chain) described here comes from a study of blood T cell repertoires in COVID-19 (dated by TCRdb to 2019 to 2021). With respect to the entire study: Samples covering the acute and convalescent phases of COVID-19 were provided by collaborators in the United States, Italy and Spain. The prospective study material was composed of cDNA or gDNA derived from T cells, B-cell-depleted T cells, or PBMCs. Subjects who had been exposed to COVID-19, were actively infected with it, or had recovered from it provided the deeply sampled blood TCRbeta repertoires that made up the dataset. The repertoires were made available in a free public database intended to serve as a resource for research on the immune response to SARS-CoV-2. The samples were drawn from two sources: the first 160 participants of the ongoing ImmuneRACE study, and fewer than 1,500 subjects contributed by 6 global collaborators. Sample metadata almost always included a de-identified subject ID, COVID-19 status, age in years and sex. Where available, HLA class I and class II types were taken from metadata supplied by the sample provider and were not determined by assay-based typing.

The CDR3 has 15 amino acids, counting the end cysteine and phenylalanine. Only the CDR3 DNA stays, 45 bases, in frame from base 1. Relative to germline, V is 3 bases shorter and J is 0 bases shorter, with 9 bases between their ends. Looking up the germline V gene yields CDR1 KGHSH and CDR2 LQKENI. The immunoSEQ Assay, a bias-controlled multiplex PCR, was used to amplify TCRbeta CDR3 regions from genomic DNA. The authors processed their data as follows. The number of nucleated cells in each sample was estimated by amplification of reference gene primers within the assay. To quantify the absolute abundance of each unique TCRbeta CDR3 rearrangement, sequence reads were collapsed and filtered. For each sample, productive Simpson clonality was calculated as the square root of Simpson's diversity index over productive rearrangements. The clones in this table, taken by TCRdb from immuneACCESS, are in-frame only. Not every clone is retained; where verified, under half of the shortfall comes from an unresolved V gene, and the cause of the rest is unknown. V, J and clone size are taken as reported in that table, and D and trimming were inferred from the DNA itself. In this sample the table shows hundreds of thousands of clones, around 83% of which occur a single time. Of the sample, roughly an eighth falls within the top ten clones.

The research as a whole found: The amount of clinical and demographic metadata varied by source and participant and was provided uncurated.

Points on this clone: The antigen this receptor binds is unknown. Per-base quality was not reported, and no clone a single base away is much larger than it.

Collaborating institutions collected whole blood in K2EDTA tubes following their own protocols. For TCRbeta analysis, collaborator samples were shipped as frozen whole blood, as isolated PBMCs, or as DNA extracted from either sample type. The TCR sequence derives from a woman aged 60-75 years with active or convalescent COVID-19. The chain is assembled from TRBV18 and TRBJ1-3; a tentative D call is TRBD1 (5 bases match). The sample comprised peripheral blood. Read as DNA, the sequence is TGTGCCAGCTCACCCTCGACAGCCTCTGGAAACACCATATATTTT. It translates to CASSPSTASGNTIYF.